This T cell receptor (beta chain) was retrieved from a study of shared clonotypes between healthy human individuals. The germline V gene has CDR1 MNHEY and CDR2 SVGAGI. This CDR3 region has 12 residues. Genomic DNA of each subset was evenly split across several immunoSEQ plates. This table comes from immunoSEQ multiplex PCR, and its TCRdb copy is limited to in-frame clones, with some not included. The table shows about 2.4 million clones, with 80% to 95% occurring only once. On this clone: One end of the junction varies from germline; a read error may be responsible.

The sequence came from a man aged 18-30 years in good health. Some clones in this sample may be carry-over from other donors' samples. The gene calls are TRBV6-5 and TRBJ2-5; D is possibly TRBD1 or TRBD2 (5 bases each). Sequenced input: naive CD4+ T cells from PBMCs. As to subset: CD45RA+ positively selected. CDR3 residues: CASSRGTETRYF. The CDR3 DNA reads TGTGCCAGCAGTCGGGGCACAGAGACCCGGTACTTC.